This passage covers 29 T cell receptor beta chains from one sample sequenced in a study of cytomegalovirus exposure and HLA in healthy donors. A multiplex PCR was run with 60 Vbeta primers and 13 Jbeta primers. The assay was immunoSEQ multiplex PCR, and TCRdb's table has in-frame clones only and misses some. This table holds some 150,000 clones, 73% found once. Sequencing input: PBMCs. All receptors derive from a human donor in good health.

This chain links TRBV7-9 with TRBJ2-7, with 13 bases aligning to TRBD2. The V gene end was trimmed by 4 bases and the J gene end by 6 bases; junction bases not matched to a gene: 6. CDR1 is SEHNR, CDR2 FQNEAQ, per germline (reference sequence). This CDR3 spans 15 amino acids. CDR3 in amino acids: CASSSGLAGVLEQYF. As DNA, the CDR3 is TGTGCCAGCAGCTCTGGACTAGCGGGGGTACTCGAGCAGTACTTC.

The CDR3 DNA sequence: TGTGCCAGCAGTTACTCGACTTCAGATACGCAGTATTTT. It yields the protein CASSYSTSDTQYF. V gene TRBV6-5 combines with J gene TRBJ2-3; no firm D call. V shed 0 bases and J shed 4 bases, with 5 bases lying between them. From germline, CDR1 is MNHEY and CDR2 SVGAGI. This CDR3 is 13 amino acids long.

The chain employs TRBV7-9 and TRBJ2-1; 11 bases are a match to TRBD1. Losses at the gene ends were 2 bases for V and 4 bases for J; bases not matched to a gene: 4. Germline V lookup: CDR1 SEHNR, CDR2 FQNEAQ (reference sequence). The CDR3 length is 16 residues. Here the CDR3 DNA reads TGTGCCAGCAGCTTAACGGGGACAGGGGGTTACAATGAGCAGTTCTTC. Translating it yields CASSLTGTGGYNEQFF.

This clone was seen a few times. This sequence joins TRBV5-6 and TRBJ1-1; D remains ambiguous. CDR1 is SGHDT and CDR2 is YYEEEE in the germline V gene. There are 14 residues in the CDR3. Trimming cost V 3 bases and J 2 bases, with 11 bases left between them. The CDR3 region has the DNA TGTGCCAGCAGCTCGGTTTCCCCAAACACTGAAGCTTTCTTT. This codes for CASSSVSPNTEAFF.

The chain is built from TRBV6-4 and TRBJ2-2, with D unclear. Germline values: CDR1 MRHNA, CDR2 SNTAGT. This CDR3 region has 13 residues. The germline V and J ends were trimmed by 2 bases and 5 bases, with 6 bases remaining between them. Here the CDR3 reads CASSDVETGELFF. As DNA, the CDR3 is TGTGCCAGCAGTGACGTAGAGACCGGGGAGCTGTTTTTT.

This rearrangement joins TRBV11-2 to TRBJ2-3; 8 nucleotides agree with TRBD1. After removal of 4 bases from V and 0 bases from J, the junction contained 6 bases not matched to a gene. Looked up from germline, CDR1 is SGHAT and CDR2 is FQNNGV. The CDR3 extends over 16 amino acids. CDR3 DNA sequence: TGTGCCAGCAGCTCCTGGACAGGGAGAAGCACAGATACGCAGTATTTT. It specifies CASSSWTGRSTDTQYF.

V and J are TRBV18 and TRBJ1-4; D ambiguous. V dropped 4 bases and J dropped 5 bases, with 8 bases sitting between them. CDR3 length: 13 residues. Looked up from germline, CDR1 is KGHSH and CDR2 is LQKENI. CDR3 protein: CASSRDKNEKLFF. In DNA, the CDR3 is TGTGCCAGCTCACGCGATAAAAATGAAAAACTGTTTTTT.

The genes are TRBV7-8 and TRBJ2-1, with 9 bases identical to TRBD2. V was clipped by 1 base and J by 2 bases; unmatched bases: 6. This CDR3 region has 17 residues. Germline V lookup: CDR1 SGHVS, CDR2 FQNEAQ. This chain's CDR3 is CASSLGASGTPYNEQFF. In nucleotides, the CDR3 is TGTGCCAGCAGCTTAGGGGCTAGCGGGACTCCCTACAATGAGCAGTTCTTC. The full variable domain, its missing parts supplied by reference TRBV7-8 and TRBJ2-1, is GAGVSQSPRYKVAKRGQDVALRCDPISGHVSLFWYQQALGQGPEFLTYFQNEAQLDKSGLPSDRFFAERPEGSVSTLKIQRTQQEDSAVYLCASSLGASGTPYNEQFFGPGTRLTVL.

This clone occurred a few times. The rearrangement uses TRBV18 and TRBJ2-1, with 7 bases matching TRBD1. Germline CDR1 reads KGHSH; CDR2 reads LQKENI. Unmatched junction bases numbered 0, after V lost 0 bases and J lost 1 base. This CDR3 contains 15 residues. CDR3 DNA: TGTGCCAGCTCACCACCGACAGGGTCCTACAATGAGCAGTTCTTC. Protein: CASSPPTGSYNEQFF.

CDR3 sequence reads: CASSVWDRGRNEQFF. DNA for the CDR3: TGTGCCAGCAGCGTGTGGGACAGGGGGCGGAATGAGCAGTTCTTC. V and J are TRBV9 and TRBJ2-1; 12 bases agree with TRBD1. The germline CDR1 and CDR2 sequences are SGDLS and YYNGEE. The length of the CDR3 is 15 residues. J lost 7 bases, V lost 2 bases, and 4 bases had no gene match.

The chain recombines TRBV10-3 with TRBJ2-3; D is possibly TRBD1 (5 bases). The CDR3 totals 14 residues. The ends were cut back, 6 bases at V and 1 base at J, with 11 bases in the middle. Germline assignment: CDR1 ENHRY and CDR2 SYGVKD. DNA of the CDR3: TGTGCCATCAGGAAGGAAGGGGGCACAGATACGCAGTATTTT. Protein: CAIRKEGGTDTQYF.

CDR3 nucleotides: TGTGCCAGCAGTATTCAGTGGTACGAGCAGTACTTC. Translated, it gives CASSIQWYEQYF. The J gene is TRBJ2-7, the V gene TRBV2; no reliable D call. Germline loops: CDR1 SNHLY, CDR2 FYNNEI. Trimming stripped 5 bases from V and 4 bases from J, with 9 bases between. The CDR3 runs to 12 residues.

The rearrangement joins TRBV6-6 to TRBJ2-7; TRBD2 is a possible D gene (5 bases). Trimming took off 8 bases at V and 0 bases at J, with 8 bases between the two ends. This CDR3 has 12 amino acids. CDR1 is MNHNY, CDR2 SVGAGI, per germline (reference sequence). CDR3 protein: CASSGSSYEQYF. DNA for the CDR3: TGTGCCAGCTCGGGGAGCTCCTACGAGCAGTACTTC.

This clone was detected only once. The chain is built from TRBV4-2 and TRBJ2-7; 9 bases fit TRBD2. V gave up 1 base and J gave up 4 bases; unmatched junction bases: 2. Germline V CDR1 and CDR2: LGHNA, YNFKEQ. The CDR3 is 14 residues long. The CDR3 bases are TGTGCCAGCAGCCAAGGGGCGGGAGGGTACGAGCAGTACTTC. The encoded protein is CASSQGAGGYEQYF.

The chain recombines TRBV29-1 with TRBJ1-2, with D possibly being TRBD1 (5 bases). This CDR3 is 12 amino acids long. From germline, CDR1 is SQVTM and CDR2 ANQGSEA. V dropped 3 bases and J dropped 4 bases, with 9 bases sitting between them. The CDR3 DNA sequence: TGCAGCGTTGATCAGGGCGTCTATGGCTACACCTTC. This sequence encodes CSVDQGVYGYTF.

This clone was recorded once. CDR3: CARGQSYEQYF. The CDR3 coding sequence is TGTGCCCGGGGACAGAGCTACGAGCAGTACTTC. V gene TRBV2 combines with J gene TRBJ2-7, with 7 bases that match TRBD1. The CDR3 loop spans 11 amino acids. Germline V gives CDR1 SNHLY, CDR2 FYNNEI. V trimming: 11 bases; J trimming: 3 bases; junction bases outside the gene matches: 4.

This chain connects TRBV11-3 to TRBJ2-7; D is unclear. This CDR3 spans 14 amino acids. From germline, CDR1 is SGHNT and CDR2 YENEEA. V lost 5 bases and J lost 5, with 16 bases in between. CDR3 coding DNA: TGTGCCAGCAGCAAAGACCGTTGGGCCCACGAGCAGTACTTC. The encoded protein is CASSKDRWAHEQYF.

This clone was counted many times. The chain uses TRBV25-1 and TRBJ2-1; D is possibly TRBD2 (6 bases). V was shortened by 11 bases and J by 8 bases, with 13 bases between the two germline ends. Germline V CDR1 and CDR2: MGHDK, SYGVNS. The CDR3 spans 11 residues. Here the CDR3 DNA reads TGTGCCGCAACCTGGGGGGATGAGCAGTTCTTC. Residues: CAATWGDEQFF.

The CDR3 is CASQGLAGAIDTQYF. The CDR3 bases are TGCGCCAGCCAGGGACTAGCGGGGGCCATAGATACGCAGTATTTT. The chain couples TRBV10-2 to TRBJ2-3; 14 bases agree with TRBD2. Trimming took 8 bases from V and 5 from J; bases not matched to a gene: 6. The CDR3 covers 15 residues. Germline lookup yields CDR1 WSHSY and CDR2 SAAADI.

This chain joins TRBV6-5 and TRBJ1-1, with a weak D call TRBD1 (6 bases). Trimming took 2 bases from V and 0 from J, leaving 13 bases between them. CDR3 length equals 16 residues. Germline lookup yields CDR1 MNHEY and CDR2 SVGAGI. The CDR3 nucleotides are TGTGCCAGCAGTTACGCCGGGACATTCATGAACACTGAAGCTTTCTTT. Protein sequence: CASSYAGTFMNTEAFF.

The rearrangement uses TRBV4-2 and TRBJ2-3, with a tentative D call TRBD2 (5 bases). CDR3 size: 18 residues. V shed 0 bases and J shed 0 bases, with 16 bases lying between them. Germline CDR1 and CDR2: LGHNA and YNFKEQ. CDR3 coding DNA: TGTGCCAGCAGCCAAGATCTCTGGACTTTGTCTAGCACAGATACGCAGTATTTT. Amino acid sequence: CASSQDLWTLSSTDTQYF.

The chain uses TRBV11-2 and TRBJ2-7, with a possible D match to TRBD2 (6 bases). Germline V lookup: CDR1 SGHAT, CDR2 FQNNGV. V lost 8 bases to trimming and J lost 2 bases, with 19 bases between them. The CDR3 extends over 15 amino acids. The CDR3 loop reads CASSRGGTRAYEQYF. As DNA, the CDR3 is TGTGCCAGCTCCCGCGGCGGGACTCGGGCCTACGAGCAGTACTTC.

The chain couples TRBV18 to TRBJ1-5; 10 bases match TRBD1. Trimming took 3 bases from V and 3 from J; bases not matched to a gene: 8. Germline V lookup: CDR1 KGHSH, CDR2 LQKENI. The CDR3 is 17 residues long. This CDR3 reads CASSPDRGGIVNQPQHF. CDR3 in DNA: TGTGCCAGCTCACCGGACAGGGGGGGGATAGTCAATCAGCCCCAGCATTTT.

The chain combines TRBV25-1 with TRBJ2-5, with 9 bases lining up with TRBD2. Germline CDR1 and CDR2: MGHDK and SYGVNS. The length of the CDR3 is 14 residues. V was pared by 3 bases and J by 5 bases, with 4 bases of the junction left unmatched. CDR3 protein: CASSEIAGAETQYF. The CDR3 DNA reads TGTGCCAGCAGTGAGATAGCGGGAGCGGAGACCCAGTACTTC.

As regards this clone: One end of the junction is discordant with germline, which a read error may explain. The J gene is TRBJ2-7, the V gene TRBV7-2; D unclear. CDR1 is SGHTA and CDR2 is FQGNSA in the germline V gene. This CDR3 has 13 residues. The CDR3 spells CASSLVELYGQYF. DNA of the CDR3: TGTGCCAGCAGCCTGGTGGAGTTATACGGGCAGTACTTC.

V is TRBV6-1 and J is TRBJ2-4; D unclear. The germline gives CDR1 MNHNS, CDR2 SASEGT. V was clipped by 11 bases and J by 8 bases, with 16 bases between them. The CDR3 is 12 residues long. The CDR3 protein is CASLSRTDIQYF. The DNA of the CDR3 is TGTGCCTCACTAAGTCGTACGGACATTCAGTACTTC.

The chain combines TRBV14 with TRBJ2-5; 8 bases agree with TRBD2. Trimming took 0 bases from V and 2 from J; bases not matched to a gene: 17. The length of the CDR3 is 20 residues. Germline V gene lookup returns CDR1 SGHDN and CDR2 FVKESK. The CDR3 reads CASSQDLYQRGRVKQETQYF. The DNA for the CDR3 is TGTGCCAGCAGCCAAGATCTTTACCAGCGGGGGCGCGTAAAACAAGAGACCCAGTACTTC.

This chain uses TRBV2 with TRBJ2-7; D is unclear. Germline-derived CDR1 and CDR2 are SNHLY and FYNNEI. The CDR3 length is 12 residues. V was cut by 6 bases and J by 0 bases, with 6 bases left in between. CDR3 in DNA: TGTGCCAGCAGGTTATCCTCCTACGAGCAGTACTTC. Residues: CASRLSSYEQYF.

The CDR3 loop reads CASNFDRDSNQPQHF. In DNA form, the CDR3 reads TGTGCCAGTAATTTCGACAGGGATAGCAATCAGCCCCAGCATTTT. This chain joins TRBV19 and TRBJ1-5; 7 bases fit TRBD1. The CDR3 is made up of 15 amino acids. V lost 7 bases to trimming and J lost 0 bases; unmatched junction nucleotides: 6. The germline gives CDR1 LNHDA, CDR2 SQIVND (reference sequence).